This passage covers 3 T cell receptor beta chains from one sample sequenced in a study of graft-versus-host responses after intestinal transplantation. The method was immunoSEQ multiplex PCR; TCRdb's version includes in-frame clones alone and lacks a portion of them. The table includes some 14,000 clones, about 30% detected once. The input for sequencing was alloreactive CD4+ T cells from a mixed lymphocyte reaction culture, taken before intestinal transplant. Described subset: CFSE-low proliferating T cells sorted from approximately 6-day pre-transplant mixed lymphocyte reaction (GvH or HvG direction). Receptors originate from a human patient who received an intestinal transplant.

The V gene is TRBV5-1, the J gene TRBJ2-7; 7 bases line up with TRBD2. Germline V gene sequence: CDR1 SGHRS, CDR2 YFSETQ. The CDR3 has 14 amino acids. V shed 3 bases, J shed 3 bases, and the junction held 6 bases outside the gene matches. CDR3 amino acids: CASSSRAGVYEQYF. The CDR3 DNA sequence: TGCGCCAGCAGCTCCAGGGCGGGAGTCTACGAGCAGTACTTC.

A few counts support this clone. DNA of the CDR3: TGTGCCAGTAGTAGGGGAGGGCAGTCCTACAATGAGCAGTTCTTC. Translation: CASSRGGQSYNEQFF. This chain joins TRBV19 and TRBJ2-1; TRBD2 matches at 7 bases. The CDR3 contains 15 residues. The V and J ends lost 4 bases and 1 base, in that order; junction bases with no gene match: 4. The germline CDR1 and CDR2 sequences are LNHDA and SQIVND (reference sequence).

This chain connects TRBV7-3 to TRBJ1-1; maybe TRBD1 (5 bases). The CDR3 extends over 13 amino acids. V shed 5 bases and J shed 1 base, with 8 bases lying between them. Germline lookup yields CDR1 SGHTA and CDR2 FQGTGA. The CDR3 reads CASSPGTNTEAFF. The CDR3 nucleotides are TGTGCCAGCAGCCCCGGGACGAACACTGAAGCTTTCTTT.